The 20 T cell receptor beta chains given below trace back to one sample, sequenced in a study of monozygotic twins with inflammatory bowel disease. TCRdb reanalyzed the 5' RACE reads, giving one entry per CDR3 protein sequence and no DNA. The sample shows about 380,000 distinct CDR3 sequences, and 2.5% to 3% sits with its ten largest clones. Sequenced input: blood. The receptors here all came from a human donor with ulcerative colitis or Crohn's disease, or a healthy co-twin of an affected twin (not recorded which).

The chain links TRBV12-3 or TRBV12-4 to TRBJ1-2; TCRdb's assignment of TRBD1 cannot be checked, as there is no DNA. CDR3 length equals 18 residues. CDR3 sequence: CASSPPSGTFKVGYGYTF.

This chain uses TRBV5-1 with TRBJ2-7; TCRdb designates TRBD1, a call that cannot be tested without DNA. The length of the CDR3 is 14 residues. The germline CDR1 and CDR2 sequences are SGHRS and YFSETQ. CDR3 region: CASSSGQVSYEQYF.

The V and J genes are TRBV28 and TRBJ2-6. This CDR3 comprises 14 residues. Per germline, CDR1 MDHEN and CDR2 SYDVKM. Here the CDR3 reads CASRARSGANVLTF. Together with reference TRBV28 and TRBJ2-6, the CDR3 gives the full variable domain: DVKVTQSSRYLVKRTGEKVFLECVQDMDHENMFWYRQDPGLGLRLIYFSYDVKMKEKGDIPEGYSVSREKKERFSLILESASTNQTSMYLCASRARSGANVLTFGAGSRLTVL.

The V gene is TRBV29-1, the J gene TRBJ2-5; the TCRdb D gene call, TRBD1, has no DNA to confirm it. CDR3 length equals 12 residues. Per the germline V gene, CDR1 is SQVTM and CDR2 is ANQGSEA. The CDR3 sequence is CSVGQGDETQYF. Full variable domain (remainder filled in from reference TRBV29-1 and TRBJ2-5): SAVISQKPSRDICQRGTSLTIQCQVDSQVTMMFWYRQQPGQSLTLIATANQGSEATYESGFVIDKFPISRPNLTFSTLTVSNMSPEDSSIYLCSVGQGDETQYFGPGTRLLVL.

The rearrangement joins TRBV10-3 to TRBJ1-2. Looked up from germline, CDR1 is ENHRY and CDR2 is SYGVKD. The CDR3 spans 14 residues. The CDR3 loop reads CAISEREVNYGYTF.

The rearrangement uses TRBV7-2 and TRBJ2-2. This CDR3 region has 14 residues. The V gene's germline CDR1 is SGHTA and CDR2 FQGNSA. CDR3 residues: CASSLVSQAGELFF.

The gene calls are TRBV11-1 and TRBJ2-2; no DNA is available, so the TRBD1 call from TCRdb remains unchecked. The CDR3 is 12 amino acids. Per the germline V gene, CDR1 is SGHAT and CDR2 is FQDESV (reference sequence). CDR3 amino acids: CASSLRGRELFF.

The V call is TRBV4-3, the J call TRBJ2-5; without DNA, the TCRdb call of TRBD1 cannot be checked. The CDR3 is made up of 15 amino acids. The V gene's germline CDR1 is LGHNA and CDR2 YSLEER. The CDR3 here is CASSRGQGASETQYF.

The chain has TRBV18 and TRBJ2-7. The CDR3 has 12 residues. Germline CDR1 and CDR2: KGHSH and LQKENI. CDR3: CASSPREVGQYF. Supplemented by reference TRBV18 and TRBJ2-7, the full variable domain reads NAGVMQNPRHLVRRRGQEARLRCSPMKGHSHVYWYRQLPEEGLKFMVYLQKENIIDESGMPKERFSAEFPKEGPSILRIQQVVRGDSAAYFCASSPREVGQYFGPGTRLTVT.

This CDR3 is CASSPGRVSTEAFF. The chain is built from TRBV7-8 and TRBJ1-1; with no DNA, the TCRdb D assignment of TRBD1 cannot be verified. The germline V gene has CDR1 SGHVS and CDR2 FQNEAQ. This CDR3 is 14 amino acids long.

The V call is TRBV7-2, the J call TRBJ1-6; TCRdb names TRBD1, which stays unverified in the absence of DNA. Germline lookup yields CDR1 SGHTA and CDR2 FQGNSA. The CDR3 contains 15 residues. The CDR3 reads CASSPGQPHNSPLHF.

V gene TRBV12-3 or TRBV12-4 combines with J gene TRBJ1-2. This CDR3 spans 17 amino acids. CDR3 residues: CASTQSPVRAYNYGYTF.

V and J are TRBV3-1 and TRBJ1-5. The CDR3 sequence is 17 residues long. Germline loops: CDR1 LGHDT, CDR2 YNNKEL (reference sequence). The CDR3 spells CASSQAAGSAGNQPQHF.

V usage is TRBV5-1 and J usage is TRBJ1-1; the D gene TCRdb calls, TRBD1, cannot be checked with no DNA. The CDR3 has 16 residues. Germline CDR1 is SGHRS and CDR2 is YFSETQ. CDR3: CASSSTGDSWDTEAFF.

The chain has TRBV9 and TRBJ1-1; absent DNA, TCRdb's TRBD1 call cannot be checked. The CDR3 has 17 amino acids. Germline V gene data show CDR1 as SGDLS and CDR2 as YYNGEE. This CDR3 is CASSVGDRGPKGTEAFF.

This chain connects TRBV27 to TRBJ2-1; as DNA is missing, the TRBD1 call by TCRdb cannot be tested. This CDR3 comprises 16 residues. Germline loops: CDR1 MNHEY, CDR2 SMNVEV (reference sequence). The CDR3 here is CASSFSPPAGTYEQFF.

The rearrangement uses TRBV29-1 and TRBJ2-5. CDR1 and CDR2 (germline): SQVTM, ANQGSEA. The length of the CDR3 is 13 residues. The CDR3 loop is CSVALNNQETQYF.

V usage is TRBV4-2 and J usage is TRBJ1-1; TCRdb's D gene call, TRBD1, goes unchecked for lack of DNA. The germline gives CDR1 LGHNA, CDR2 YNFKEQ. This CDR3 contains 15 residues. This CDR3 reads CASSPLIGSNTEAFF.

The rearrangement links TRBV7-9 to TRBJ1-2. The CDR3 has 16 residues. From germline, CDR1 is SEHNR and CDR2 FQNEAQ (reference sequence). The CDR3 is CASSKSAVTFNYGYTF. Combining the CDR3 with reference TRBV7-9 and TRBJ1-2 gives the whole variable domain DTGVSQNPRHKITKRGQNVTFRCDPISEHNRLYWYRQTLGQGPEFLTYFQNEAQLEKSRLLSDRFSAERPKGSFSTLEIQRTEQGDSAMYLCASSKSAVTFNYGYTFGSGTRLTVV.

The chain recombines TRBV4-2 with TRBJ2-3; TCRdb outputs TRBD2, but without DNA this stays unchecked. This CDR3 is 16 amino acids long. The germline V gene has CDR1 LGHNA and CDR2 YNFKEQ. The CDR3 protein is CASSQGGSLGTDTQYF.